The clone carrying this T cell receptor (beta chain) was seen ten or more times. Its antigen is unidentified. This CDR3 contains 15 residues. The V and J ends lost 0 bases and 4 bases respectively, with 11 bases between them. Looked up from germline, CDR1 is KGHDR and CDR2 is SFDVKD. The data derive from a study of blood T cells in healthy people across ages. Across the whole study: Per every two T cells, about one barcoded beta molecule was captured by template switching. Study outcomes and limitations: Per million T cells, TCR beta diversity dropped about linearly as age rose.

A J-beta primer mix and a sample-barcoded 5' primer were used in a second PCR of about 7 to 12 cycles. TCRdb analysed the 5' RACE reads with MiXCR anew, one entry per CDR3 protein. The sample has around 700,000 distinct CDR3 sequences; 25% are singletons. These data were also filed under a second study, of T cells of mothers and their children. As that study records: In each mother, TCR beta CDR3 reads exceeded 9.5 million; in each child, they numbered approximately 3 million.

Sequencing was done on a sample of blood. The TCR was taken from a boy younger than 18 in good health. V gene TRBV24-1 combines with J gene TRBJ1-2; D is undetermined. The CDR3 region has the DNA TGTGCCACCAGTGATTTGAACCTTCGCGGCTATGGCTACACCTTC. This encodes CATSDLNLRGYGYTF.